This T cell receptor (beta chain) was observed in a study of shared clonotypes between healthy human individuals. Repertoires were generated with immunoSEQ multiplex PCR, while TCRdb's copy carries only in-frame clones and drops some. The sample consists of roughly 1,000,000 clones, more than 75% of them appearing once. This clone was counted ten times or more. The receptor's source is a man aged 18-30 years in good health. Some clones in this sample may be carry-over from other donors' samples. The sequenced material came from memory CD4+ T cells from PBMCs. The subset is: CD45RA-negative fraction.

CDR3 DNA sequence: TGTGCCAGCAGTTTTAAGGGACCCCGGAACACCGGGGAGCTGTTTTTT. Translated, it gives CASSFKGPRNTGELFF. This chain links TRBV27 with TRBJ2-2, with D perhaps being TRBD1 or TRBD2 (5 bases each). This CDR3 has 16 amino acids. V dropped 3 bases and J dropped 1 base, with 12 bases sitting between them. Germline loops: CDR1 MNHEY, CDR2 SMNVEV (reference sequence).